This is a list of T cell receptor beta chains from one sample in a study of vaccination effects on CD4 cells after COVID-19. Their cognate antigens are unknown. Sequencing used immunoSEQ multiplex PCR; TCRdb keeps in-frame clones, though not all of them. Of some 41,000 clones in the sample, about three fifths were seen once. Sequenced here: CD4+ T cells from PBMCs cultured with HCoV-OC43 spike peptides, sampled before COVID-19 vaccination. Source of these receptors: a human donor who received a COVID-19 vaccine. The CDR3 runs from the conserved cysteine through the conserved F or W. A D gene is named only where the DNA matches it firmly. Size is omitted from some rows. Given values are once, few, many or a class for expanded clones.

>TRBJ2-5|NA|TRBV7-9|NA|14
TGTGCCAGCAGCTTAGCGTCGGGGGCAGAGACCCAGTACTTC
CASSLASGAETQYF
>TRBJ1-1|NA|TRBV7-9|NA|13
TGTGCCAGCAGCTTAGGACAGTGGGCTGAAGCTTTCTTT
CASSLGQWAEAFF
>TRBJ2-2|NA|TRBV5-4|TRBD1|15
TGTGCCAGCAGCTTTGGTCAGGGGGCGGGCGGGGAGCTGTTTTTT
CASSFGQGAGGELFF
>TRBJ2-1|NA|TRBV5-1|TRBD2|15
TGCGCCAGCAGCTTGCTAGCGGGAGATATCAATGAGCAGTTCTTC
CASSLLAGDINEQFF
>TRBJ1-2|few|TRBV9|NA|15
TGTGCCAGCAGCGTAGATACAGGGACGAACTATGGCTACACCTTC
CASSVDTGTNYGYTF
>TRBJ2-1|NA|TRBV19|NA|12
TGTGCCAGTAGTATCGTCGCGAGCGAGCAGTTCTTC
CASSIVASEQFF
>TRBJ1-5|NA|TRBV19|NA|14
TGTGCCAGTAGTATCACGGTAGGCTATCAGCCCCAGCATTTT
CASSITVGYQPQHF
>TRBJ1-3|NA|TRBV5-4|TRBD1|14
TGTGCCAGCAGCACCCGGGACAGAGGAAACACCATATATTTT
CASSTRDRGNTIYF
>TRBJ2-2|NA|TRBV18|NA|16
TGTGCCAGCTCACCACGGGGGGCATATAACACCGGGGAGCTGTTTTTT
CASSPRGAYNTGELFF
>TRBJ1-2|NA|TRBV5-4|NA|14
TGTGCCAGCAGCCTTGACAGGAGCAATAGTGGCTACACCTTC
CASSLDRSNSGYTF
>TRBJ2-3|NA|TRBV5-1|NA|14
TGCGCCAGCAGAGAAAGGGGGAGCACAGATACGCAGTATTTT
CASRERGSTDTQYF
>TRBJ1-2|NA|TRBV18|TRBD1|15
TGTGCCAGCTCACCCGGGACAGGGGGCTACTATGGCTACACCTTC
CASSPGTGGYYGYTF
>TRBJ1-2|NA|TRBV6-5|TRBD1|15
TGTGCCAGCAGTTACTCGGGACAGGGAGCGGATGGCTACACCTTC
CASSYSGQGADGYTF
>TRBJ2-1|NA|TRBV18|NA|13
TGTGCCAGCTCACCGGATGGGGGGCTCGGGCAGTTCTTC
CASSPDGGLGQFF
>TRBJ2-5|NA|TRBV4-2|TRBD2|15
TGTGCCAGCAGCCCCGGGACTAGCGGACAAGAGACCCAGTACTTC
CASSPGTSGQETQYF
>TRBJ1-2|few|TRBV5-1|NA|13
TGCGCCAGCAGCCAAGGACAGACGAATCTGTTTACCTTC
CASSQGQTNLFTF
>TRBJ2-5|NA|TRBV6-1|TRBD1|16
TGTGCCAGCAGTGACCTACCGGGACAGGGGTCGGAGACCCAGTACTTC
CASSDLPGQGSETQYF
>TRBJ2-7|NA|TRBV6-5|NA|13
TGTGCCAGCAAGGGTCCAGGCTCCTACGAGCAGTACTTC
CASKGPGSYEQYF
>TRBJ1-1|NA|TRBV5-4|NA|14
TGTGCCAGCAGCTTGAAACAGGTGAACACTGAAGCTTTCTTT
CASSLKQVNTEAFF
>TRBJ2-6|few|TRBV27|NA|15
TGTGCCAGCCAACTCTGGGGTTCGGGGGCCAACGTCCTGACTTTC
CASQLWGSGANVLTF
>TRBJ2-1|NA|TRBV7-9|TRBD2|18
TGTGCCAGCAGCCGGACTAGCGGGAGGGCCGGTGTCTACAATGAGCAGTTCTTC
CASSRTSGRAGVYNEQFF
>TRBJ1-3|NA|TRBV13|NA|13
TGTGCCAGCAGCTTAGGCCTGGGAAACACCATATATTTT
CASSLGLGNTIYF
>TRBJ2-5|NA|TRBV30|NA|13
TGTGCCTGGAGTTTACAGGGCCCCCAGACCCAGTACTTC
CAWSLQGPQTQYF
>TRBJ1-5|once|TRBV19|TRBD1|17
TGTGCCAGTAGTATTCCGGGACAGGGGCTTATGGGTCAGCCCCAGCATTTT
CASSIPGQGLMGQPQHF
>TRBJ1-5|NA|TRBV3-1/TRBV3-2|TRBD1|16
TGTGCCAGCAGCCACATACAGGGGGTTTACAATCAGCCCCAGCATTTT
CASSHIQGVYNQPQHF
>TRBJ2-2|NA|TRBV6-6|TRBD2|16
TGTGCCAGCAGTTACAGGGGAGGGGCGAACACCGGGGAGCTGTTTTTT
CASSYRGGANTGELFF
>TRBJ1-4|few|TRBV9|NA|14
TGTGCCAGCAGCGTGGGGCAGGGGTGGGAAAAACTGTTTTTT
CASSVGQGWEKLFF
>TRBJ1-1|NA|TRBV2|NA|12
TGTGCCAGCAGTGTACAGAACACTGAAGCTTTCTTT
CASSVQNTEAFF
>TRBJ1-2|NA|TRBV6-5|NA|13
TGTGCCAGCAGACAACAGGGCCACTATGGCTACACCTTC
CASRQQGHYGYTF
>TRBJ1-3|NA|TRBV6-5|NA|13
TGTGCCAGCAGCCAAGGTGACGGAAACACCATATATTTT
CASSQGDGNTIYF
>TRBJ2-3|NA|TRBV7-7|NA|13
TGTGCCAGCAGCCTCGACTACACAGATACGCAGTATTTT
CASSLDYTDTQYF
>TRBJ1-1|NA|TRBV5-4|NA|13
TGTGCCAGCAGCTTGGTTCTCGGTCAGATGGCTTTCTTT
CASSLVLGQMAFF
>TRBJ2-5|NA|TRBV4-1|TRBD2|18
TGCGCCAGCAGCCACCCACGGCAGCGGGAGGTTGGCCAAGAGACCCAGTACTTC
CASSHPRQREVGQETQYF
>TRBJ2-7|NA|TRBV10-2|TRBD1|16
TGCGCCAGCCGAAACCCCGGACAGGGGCGCTCCTACGAGCAGTACTTC
CASRNPGQGRSYEQYF
>TRBJ2-1|NA|TRBV21-1|NA|15
TGTGCCAGCAGCAAAAGGAGGGAGGGCCCTCGTGAGCAGTTCTTC
CASSKRREGPREQFF
>TRBJ2-7|NA|TRBV5-3|TRBD1|15
TGTGCCAGAAGCTTTGCTAGGACAGGGGCCTACGAGCAGTACTTC
CARSFARTGAYEQYF
>TRBJ1-3|few|TRBV5-1|TRBD1|15
TGCGCCAGCACCCGAGGGACAGGGGGAGGAAACACCATATATTTT
CASTRGTGGGNTIYF
>TRBJ1-2|NA|TRBV29-1|NA|11
TGCAGCGGGACAGCTAACTATGGCTACACCTTC
CSGTANYGYTF
>TRBJ1-5|few|TRBV7-2|NA|13
TGTGCCAGCAGCCGCCTCTCGGGTCAGCCCCAGCATTTT
CASSRLSGQPQHF
>TRBJ1-1|once|TRBV2|NA|15
TGTGCCAGCAGTGTAGGCGCGGGAGGGAACACTGAAGCTTTCTTT
CASSVGAGGNTEAFF
>TRBJ2-7|NA|TRBV7-9|TRBD1|17
TGTGCCAGCAGCTTAGCCCGAGGGACAGGGAGAACCTACGAGCAGTACTTC
CASSLARGTGRTYEQYF